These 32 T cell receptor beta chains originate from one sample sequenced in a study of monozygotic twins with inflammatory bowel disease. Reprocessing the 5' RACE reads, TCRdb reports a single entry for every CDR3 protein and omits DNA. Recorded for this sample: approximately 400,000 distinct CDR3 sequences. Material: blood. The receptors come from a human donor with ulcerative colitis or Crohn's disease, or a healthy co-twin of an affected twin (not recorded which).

CDR3 loop: CASSVGLPGELFF. J is TRBJ2-2 and V is TRBV19. The CDR3 consists of 13 residues. Germline CDR1 LNHDA, CDR2 SQIVND (reference sequence). Together with reference TRBV19 and TRBJ2-2, the CDR3 gives the full variable domain: DGGITQSPKYLFRKEGQNVTLSCEQNLNHDAMYWYRQDPGQGLRLIYYSQIVNDFQKGDIAEGYSVSREKKESFPLTVTSAQKNPTAFYLCASSVGLPGELFFGEGSRLTVL.

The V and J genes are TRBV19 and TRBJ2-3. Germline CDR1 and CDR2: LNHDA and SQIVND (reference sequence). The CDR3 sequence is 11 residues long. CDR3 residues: CASSIDNTQYF. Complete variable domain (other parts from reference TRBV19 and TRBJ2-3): DGGITQSPKYLFRKEGQNVTLSCEQNLNHDAMYWYRQDPGQGLRLIYYSQIVNDFQKGDIAEGYSVSREKKESFPLTVTSAQKNPTAFYLCASSIDNTQYFGPGTRLTVL.

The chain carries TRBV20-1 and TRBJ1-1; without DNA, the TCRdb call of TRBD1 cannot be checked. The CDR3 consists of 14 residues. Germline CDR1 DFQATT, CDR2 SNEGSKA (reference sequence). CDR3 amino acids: CSVLREGSNTEAFF.

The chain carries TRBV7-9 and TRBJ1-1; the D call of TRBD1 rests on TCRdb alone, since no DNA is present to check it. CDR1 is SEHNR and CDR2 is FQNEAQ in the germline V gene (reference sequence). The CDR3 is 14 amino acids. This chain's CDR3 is CASSLATGYPEAFF.

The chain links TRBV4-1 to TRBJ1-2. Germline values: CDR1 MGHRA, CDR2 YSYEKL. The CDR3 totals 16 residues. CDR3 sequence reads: CASSQEGIVTRYGYTF.

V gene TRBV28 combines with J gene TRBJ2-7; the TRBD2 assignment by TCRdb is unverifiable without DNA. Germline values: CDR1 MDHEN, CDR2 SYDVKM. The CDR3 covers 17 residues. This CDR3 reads CASSRGAGLAGVHEQYF. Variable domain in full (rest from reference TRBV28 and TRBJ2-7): DVKVTQSSRYLVKRTGEKVFLECVQDMDHENMFWYRQDPGLGLRLIYFSYDVKMKEKGDIPEGYSVSREKKERFSLILESASTNQTSMYLCASSRGAGLAGVHEQYFGPGTRLTVT.

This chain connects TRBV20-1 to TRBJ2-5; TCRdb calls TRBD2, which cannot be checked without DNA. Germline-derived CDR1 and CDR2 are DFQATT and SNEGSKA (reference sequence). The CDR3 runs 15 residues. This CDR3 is CSARDSSGPQETQYF.

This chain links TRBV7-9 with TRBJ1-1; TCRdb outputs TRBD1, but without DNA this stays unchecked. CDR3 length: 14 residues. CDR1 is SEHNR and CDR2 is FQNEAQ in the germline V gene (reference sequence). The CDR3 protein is CASTLQGQNTEAFF.

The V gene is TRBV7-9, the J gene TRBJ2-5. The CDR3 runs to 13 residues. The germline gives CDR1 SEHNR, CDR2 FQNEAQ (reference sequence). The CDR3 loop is CASSFVAQETQYF.

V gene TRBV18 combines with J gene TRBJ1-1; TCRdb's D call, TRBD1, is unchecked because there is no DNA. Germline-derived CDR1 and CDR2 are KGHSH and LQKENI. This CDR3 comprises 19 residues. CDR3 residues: CASSPLGIGQGQLNTEAFF.

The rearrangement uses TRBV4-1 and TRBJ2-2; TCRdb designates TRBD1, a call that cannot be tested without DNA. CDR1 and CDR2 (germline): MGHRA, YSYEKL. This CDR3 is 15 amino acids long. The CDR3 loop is CASSPLGGGFGELFF.

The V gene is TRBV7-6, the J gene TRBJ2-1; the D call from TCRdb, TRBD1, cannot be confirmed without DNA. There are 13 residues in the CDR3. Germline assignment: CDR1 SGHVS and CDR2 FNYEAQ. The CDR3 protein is CASSLAGAGEQFF. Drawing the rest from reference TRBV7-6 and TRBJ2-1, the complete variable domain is GAGVSQSPRYKVTKRGQDVALRCDPISGHVSLYWYRQALGQGPEFLTYFNYEAQQDKSGLPNDRFSAERPEGSISTLTIQRTEQRDSAMYRCASSLAGAGEQFFGPGTRLTVL.

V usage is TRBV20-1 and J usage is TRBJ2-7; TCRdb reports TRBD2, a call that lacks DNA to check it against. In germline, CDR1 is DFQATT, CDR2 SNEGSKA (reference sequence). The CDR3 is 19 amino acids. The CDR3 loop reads CSARPPGTSGRVGSYEQYF.

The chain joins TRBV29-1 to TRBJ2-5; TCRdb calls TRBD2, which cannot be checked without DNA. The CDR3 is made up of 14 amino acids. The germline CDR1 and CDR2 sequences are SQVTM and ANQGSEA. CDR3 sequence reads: CSVEGGRWEETQYF.

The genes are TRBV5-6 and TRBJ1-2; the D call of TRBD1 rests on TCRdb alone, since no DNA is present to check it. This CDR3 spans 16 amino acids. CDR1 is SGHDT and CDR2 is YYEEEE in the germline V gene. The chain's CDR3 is CASSLPGYGQGAGYTF.

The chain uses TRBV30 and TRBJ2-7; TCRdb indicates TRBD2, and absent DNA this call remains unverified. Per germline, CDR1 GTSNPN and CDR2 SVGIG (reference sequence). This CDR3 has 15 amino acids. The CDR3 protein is CAWSRFSGRVHEQYF.

The chain's CDR3 is CSAERGNEQFF. The genes are TRBV20-1 and TRBJ2-1; TCRdb indicates TRBD1, and absent DNA this call remains unverified. Germline V gene lookup returns CDR1 DFQATT and CDR2 SNEGSKA (reference sequence). This CDR3 has 11 residues.

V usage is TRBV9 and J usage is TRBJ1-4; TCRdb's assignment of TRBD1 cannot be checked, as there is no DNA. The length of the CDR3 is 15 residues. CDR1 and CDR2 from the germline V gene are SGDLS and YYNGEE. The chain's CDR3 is CASSVGGSTNEKLFF.

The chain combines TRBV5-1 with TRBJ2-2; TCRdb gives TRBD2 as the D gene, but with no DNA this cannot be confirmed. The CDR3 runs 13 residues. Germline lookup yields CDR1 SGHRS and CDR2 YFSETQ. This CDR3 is CATSRELKGELFF.

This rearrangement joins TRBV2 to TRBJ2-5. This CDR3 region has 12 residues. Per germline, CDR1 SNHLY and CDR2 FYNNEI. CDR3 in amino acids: CASSEWGETQYF. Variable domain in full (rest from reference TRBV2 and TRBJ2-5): EPEVTQTPSHQVTQMGQEVILRCVPISNHLYFYWYRQILGQKVEFLVSFYNNEISEKSEIFDDQFSVERPDGSNFTLKIRSTKLEDSAMYFCASSEWGETQYFGPGTRLLVL.

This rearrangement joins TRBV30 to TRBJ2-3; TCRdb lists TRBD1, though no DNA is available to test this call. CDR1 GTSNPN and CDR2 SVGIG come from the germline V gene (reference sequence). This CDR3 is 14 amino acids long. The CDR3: CAWSAGAITDTQYF.

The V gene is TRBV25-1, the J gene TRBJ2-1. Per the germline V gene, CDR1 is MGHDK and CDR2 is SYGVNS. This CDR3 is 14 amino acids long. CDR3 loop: CASSDGVVYNEQFF. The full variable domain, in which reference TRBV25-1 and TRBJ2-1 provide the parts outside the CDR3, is EADIYQTPRYLVIGTGKKITLECSQTMGHDKMYWYQQDPGMELHLIHYSYGVNSTEKGDLSSESTVSRIRTEHFPLTLESARPSHTSQYLCASSDGVVYNEQFFGPGTRLTVL.

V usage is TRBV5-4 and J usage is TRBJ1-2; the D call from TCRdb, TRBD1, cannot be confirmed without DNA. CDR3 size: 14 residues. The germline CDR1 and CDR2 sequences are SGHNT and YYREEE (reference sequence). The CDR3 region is CASSLAGRTNGYTF.

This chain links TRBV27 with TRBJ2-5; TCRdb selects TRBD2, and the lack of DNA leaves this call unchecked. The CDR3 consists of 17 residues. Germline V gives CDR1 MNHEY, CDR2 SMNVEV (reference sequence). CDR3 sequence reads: CASSPSASGRGEETQYF.

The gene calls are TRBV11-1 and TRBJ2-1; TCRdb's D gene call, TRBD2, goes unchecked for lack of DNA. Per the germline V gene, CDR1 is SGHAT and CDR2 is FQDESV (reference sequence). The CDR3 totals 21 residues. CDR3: CASSLARGLALLTGKDDEQFF.

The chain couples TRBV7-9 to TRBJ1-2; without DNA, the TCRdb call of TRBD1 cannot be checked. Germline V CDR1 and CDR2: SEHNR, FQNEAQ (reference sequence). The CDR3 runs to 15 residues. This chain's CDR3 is CASSLVGGPKDGYTF. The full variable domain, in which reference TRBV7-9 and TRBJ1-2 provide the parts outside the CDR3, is DTGVSQNPRHKITKRGQNVTFRCDPISEHNRLYWYRQTLGQGPEFLTYFQNEAQLEKSRLLSDRFSAERPKGSFSTLEIQRTEQGDSAMYLCASSLVGGPKDGYTFGSGTRLTVV.

This CDR3 is CASSHSGSSYEQYF. The genes are TRBV5-1 and TRBJ2-7; TCRdb proposes TRBD2, but this gene call is untestable without DNA. The V gene's germline CDR1 is SGHRS and CDR2 YFSETQ. CDR3 length equals 14 residues.

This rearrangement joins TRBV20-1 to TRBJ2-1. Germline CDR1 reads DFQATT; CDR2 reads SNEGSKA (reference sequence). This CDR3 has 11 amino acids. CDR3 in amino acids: CSARDYNEQFF.

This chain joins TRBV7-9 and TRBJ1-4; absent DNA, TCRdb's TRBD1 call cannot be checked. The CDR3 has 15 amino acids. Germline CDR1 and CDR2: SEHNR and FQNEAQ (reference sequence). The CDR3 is CASSPPGQGNEKLFF.

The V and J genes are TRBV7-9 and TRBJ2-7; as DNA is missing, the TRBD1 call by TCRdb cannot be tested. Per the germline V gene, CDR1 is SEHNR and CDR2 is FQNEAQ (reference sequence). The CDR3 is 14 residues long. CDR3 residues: CASSPPSAWYEQYF.

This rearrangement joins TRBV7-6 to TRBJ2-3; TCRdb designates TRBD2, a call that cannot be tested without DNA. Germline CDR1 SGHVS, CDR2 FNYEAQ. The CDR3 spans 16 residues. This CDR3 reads CASSIGLAGGTDTQYF.

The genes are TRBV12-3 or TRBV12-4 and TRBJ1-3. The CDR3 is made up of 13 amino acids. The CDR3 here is CASRSVSGNTIYF.